This TCR beta chain appears in the sequencing data of a study of early T cells in non-severe SARS-CoV-2 infection. TCRdb re-analysed the 5' RACE reads in MiXCR, keeping a single row per CDR3 protein. The repertoire holds some 50,000 distinct CDR3 sequences, with over 7% as singletons. The CDR3 sequence is 16 residues long. Germline V CDR1 and CDR2: GTSNPN, SVGIG (reference sequence). The V end was cut by 3 bases, the J end by 1 base, with 18 bases between. J is TRBJ2-5 and V is TRBV30; tentative D call: TRBD1 (6 bases). Sequencing input: whole blood. This TCR came from an adult who was a healthcare worker with PCR-confirmed SARS-CoV-2 infection or an uninfected control (not recorded which). The CDR3 loop is CAWRGSGTSLQETQYF. Here the CDR3 DNA reads TGTGCCTGGAGGGGATCCGGGACATCGCTCCAAGAGACCCAGTACTTC.